Sequencing of this T cell receptor beta chain was carried out in a study of blood T cells in healthy people across ages. This clonotype has more than one count but fewer than ten. Together with a sample-barcoded 5' primer, a J-beta primer mix was included in a second PCR lasting roughly 6 to 12 cycles. There were at least 3 million CDR3-containing paired-end reads obtained from each sample. Each CDR3 protein gets one entry after TCRdb re-called the 5' RACE reads with MiXCR. Seen here are fewer than 800,000 distinct CDR3 sequences, more than 20% observed once, and the top ten hold 3.5% to 4%. V trimming: 7 bases; J trimming: 0 bases; junction bases outside the gene matches: 8. CDR3 length: 17 residues. Germline values: CDR1 KGHDR, CDR2 SFDVKD.

This TCR derives from a man between 65 and 80 years old in good health. The V call is TRBV24-1, the J call TRBJ2-4; TRBD2 matches at 10 bases. The sample was blood. Here the CDR3 reads CATRGLGLAVAKNIQYF. The DNA for the CDR3 is TGTGCCACCAGGGGACTAGGACTAGCGGTAGCCAAAAACATTCAGTACTTC.